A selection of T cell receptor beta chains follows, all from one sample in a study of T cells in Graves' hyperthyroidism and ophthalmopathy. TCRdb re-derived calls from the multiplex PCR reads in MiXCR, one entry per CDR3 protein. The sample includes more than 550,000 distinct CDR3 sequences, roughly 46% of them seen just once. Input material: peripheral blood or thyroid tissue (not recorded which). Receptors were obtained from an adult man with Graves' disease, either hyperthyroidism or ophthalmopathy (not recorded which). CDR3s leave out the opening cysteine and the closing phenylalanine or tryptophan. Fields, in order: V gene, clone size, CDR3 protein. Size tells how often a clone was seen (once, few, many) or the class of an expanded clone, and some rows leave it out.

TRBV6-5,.,ASSYRTGEGSPLH
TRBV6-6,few,ASSLAGGTEKLF
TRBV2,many,ASSLYMNTEAF
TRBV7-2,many,ASSYRMNTEAF
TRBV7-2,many,ASSLDREHGYT
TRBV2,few,ASSPYTRDREDGYT
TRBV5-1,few,ASSRLADSPYEQY
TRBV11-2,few,ASSLGGAGAQPYYEQY
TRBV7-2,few,ASSLYHSAITYEQY
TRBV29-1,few,SVLGSSLYEQY
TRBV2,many,ASSEGPSGGARETQY
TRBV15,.,ATSSLGVERDYEQF
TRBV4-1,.,ASSQVLDRRNSPLH
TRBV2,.,ASSLEGRGGGYT
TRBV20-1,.,SVPRTNTEAF
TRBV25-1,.,ARTFYNSPLH
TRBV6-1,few,ASSYSSQTYEQY
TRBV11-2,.,ASSTFQGIYGYT
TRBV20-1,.,SASSSGAGYEQY
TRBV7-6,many,ASSAGGSTEAF
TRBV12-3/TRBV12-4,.,ASSLGAAVIMNTEAF
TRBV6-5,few,ASSYGGLNTEAF
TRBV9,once,ASSQDRGQGGWGTEAF
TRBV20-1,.,SASSPPGGPYEQY
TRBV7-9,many,ASTTSRDRTYGYT
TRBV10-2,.,ASSESGQNTEAF
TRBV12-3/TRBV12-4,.,ASSLNHQPQH
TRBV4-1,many,ASSQDRAQQETQY
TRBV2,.,ASSEARGEVGELF
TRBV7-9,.,ASSSQGQRTQPAT
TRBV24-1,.,ATSDQGSNQPQY